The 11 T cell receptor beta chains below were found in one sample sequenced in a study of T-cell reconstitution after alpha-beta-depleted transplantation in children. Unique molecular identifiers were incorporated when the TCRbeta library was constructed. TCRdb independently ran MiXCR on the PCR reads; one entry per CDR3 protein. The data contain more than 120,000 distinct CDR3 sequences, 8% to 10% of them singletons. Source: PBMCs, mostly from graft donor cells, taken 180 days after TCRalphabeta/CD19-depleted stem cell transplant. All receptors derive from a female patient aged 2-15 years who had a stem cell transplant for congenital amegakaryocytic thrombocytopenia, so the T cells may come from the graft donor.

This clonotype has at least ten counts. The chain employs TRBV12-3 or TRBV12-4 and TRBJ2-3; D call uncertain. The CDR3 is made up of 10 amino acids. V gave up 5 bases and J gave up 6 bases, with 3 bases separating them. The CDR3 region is CASSKDTQYF. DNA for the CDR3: TGTGCCAGCAGTAAGGATACGCAGTATTTT.

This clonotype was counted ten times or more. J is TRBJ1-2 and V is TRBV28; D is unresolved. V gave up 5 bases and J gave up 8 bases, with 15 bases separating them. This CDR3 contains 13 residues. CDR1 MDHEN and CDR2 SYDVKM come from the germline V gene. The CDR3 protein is CASSRVRSEGYTF. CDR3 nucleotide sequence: TGTGCCAGCAGTCGAGTTAGATCGGAGGGCTACACCTTC.

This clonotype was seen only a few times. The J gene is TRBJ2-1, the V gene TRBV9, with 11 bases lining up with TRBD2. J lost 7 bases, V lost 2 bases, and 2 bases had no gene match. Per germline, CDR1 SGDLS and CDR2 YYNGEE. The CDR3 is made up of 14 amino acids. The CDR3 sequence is CASSVLAGGNEQFF. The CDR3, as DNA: TGTGCCAGCAGCGTGTTAGCGGGGGGGAATGAGCAGTTCTTC.

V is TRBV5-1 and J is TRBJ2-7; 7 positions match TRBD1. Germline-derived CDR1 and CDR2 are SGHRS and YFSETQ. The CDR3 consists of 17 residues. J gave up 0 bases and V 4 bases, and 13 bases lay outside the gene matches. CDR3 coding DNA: TGCGCCAGCAGCCGTGCGGTAGGAAAGGGGGCCTCCTACGAGCAGTACTTC. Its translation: CASSRAVGKGASYEQYF.

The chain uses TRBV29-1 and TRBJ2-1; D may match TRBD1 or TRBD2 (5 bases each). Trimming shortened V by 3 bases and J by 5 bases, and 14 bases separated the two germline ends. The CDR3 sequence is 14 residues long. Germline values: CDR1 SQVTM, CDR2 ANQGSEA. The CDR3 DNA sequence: TGCAGCGTTGATGGGCGAGGGGATGACAATGAGCAGTTCTTC. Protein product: CSVDGRGDDNEQFF.

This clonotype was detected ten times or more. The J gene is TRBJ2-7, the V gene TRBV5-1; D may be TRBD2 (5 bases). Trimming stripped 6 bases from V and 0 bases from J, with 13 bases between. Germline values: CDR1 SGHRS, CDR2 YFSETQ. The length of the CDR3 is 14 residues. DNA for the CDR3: TGCGCCAGCAACCCGGACTCCCCCTCCTACGAGCAGTACTTC. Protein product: CASNPDSPSYEQYF.

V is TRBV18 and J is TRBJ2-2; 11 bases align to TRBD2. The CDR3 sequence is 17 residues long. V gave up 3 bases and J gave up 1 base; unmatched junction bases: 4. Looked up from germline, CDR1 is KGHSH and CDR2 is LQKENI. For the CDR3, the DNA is TGTGCCAGCTCACCGGCCGGACTAGCGGGGAACACCGGGGAGCTGTTTTTT. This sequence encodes CASSPAGLAGNTGELFF.

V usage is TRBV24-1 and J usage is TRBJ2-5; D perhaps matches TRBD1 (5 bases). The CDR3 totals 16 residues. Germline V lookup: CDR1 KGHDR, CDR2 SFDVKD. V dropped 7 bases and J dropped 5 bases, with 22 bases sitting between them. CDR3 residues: CATSDPGSQGRETQYF. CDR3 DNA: TGTGCCACCAGCGACCCAGGTTCCCAGGGCAGGGAGACCCAGTACTTC.

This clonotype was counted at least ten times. The CDR3, as DNA: TGTGCCAGCGTAGGGGACAGGGCCACCCAGACTGAAGCTTTCTTT. Amino acid sequence: CASVGDRATQTEAFF. The rearrangement uses TRBV6-1 and TRBJ1-1; TRBD1 agrees at 9 bases. The CDR3 has 15 residues. The junction had 12 bases not matched to a gene; V was cut back by 8 bases and J by 5 bases. The germline V gene has CDR1 MNHNS and CDR2 SASEGT.

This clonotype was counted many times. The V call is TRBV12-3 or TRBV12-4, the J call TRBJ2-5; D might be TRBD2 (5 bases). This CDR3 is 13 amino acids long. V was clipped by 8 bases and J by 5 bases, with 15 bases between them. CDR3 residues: CASGAGVGETQYF. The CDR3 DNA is TGTGCCAGCGGCGCCGGGGTAGGGGAGACCCAGTACTTC.

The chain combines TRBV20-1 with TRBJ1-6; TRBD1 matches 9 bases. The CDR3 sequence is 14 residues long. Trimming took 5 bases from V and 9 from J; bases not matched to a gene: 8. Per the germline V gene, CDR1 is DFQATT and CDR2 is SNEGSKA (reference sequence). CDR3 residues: CSAPGTGSFSPLHF. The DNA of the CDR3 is TGCAGTGCTCCAGGGACAGGGAGTTTTTCACCCCTCCACTTT.